This T cell receptor (beta chain) was retrieved from a study of blood T cells in healthy people across ages. Findings and caveats of the study: In older individuals, TCR beta diversity per million T cells was lower, falling roughly linearly with age. Versus aged donors, long-lived donors had higher diversity and more naive CD4+ cells.

A minimum of 6 micrograms of total RNA was extracted per sample. Alongside a J-beta primer mix, a sample-barcoded 5' primer served in a second PCR lasting about 7 to 12 cycles. The template-switch adaptor, which had 12 random nucleotides, put a tag on each cDNA molecule. From the 5' RACE reads, TCRdb called clonotypes with MiXCR, one entry per CDR3 protein. The sample gives approximately 1.5 million distinct CDR3 sequences, about 31% of which show up once; 11% is in the top ten. This clonotype has just a few counts. Its antigen is unidentified. The CDR3 contains 13 residues. V lost 7 bases and J 3 bases, leaving 12 bases between the germline ends. Germline CDR1 is KGHSH and CDR2 is LQKENI.

The specimen was blood. The receptor's source is a woman in her twenties or thirties in good health. The chain is built from TRBV18 and TRBJ2-5; D possibly corresponds to TRBD1 (6 bases). The CDR3 sequence: CASCSGQKETQYF. The CDR3 DNA reads TGTGCCAGCTGCTCAGGACAGAAAGAGACCCAGTACTTC.